The 13 T cell receptor beta chains listed next were all sequenced from one sample in a study of cytomegalovirus exposure and HLA in healthy donors. PCR primers comprised 60 Vbeta and 13 Jbeta primers. Measured with immunoSEQ multiplex PCR; TCRdb has only the in-frame clones, and not every one. This sample has over 85,000 clones; approximately 83% occur once, and the top ten carry approximately 4%. The sample consisted of PBMCs. Source of these receptors: a female donor in good health and CMV-seropositive.

This sequence joins TRBV11-2 and TRBJ1-1, with D uncertain. CDR3 length: 14 residues. Trimming pared 0 bases from V and 4 bases from J, leaving 9 bases between. Looked up from germline, CDR1 is SGHAT and CDR2 is FQNNGV. CDR3 in amino acids: CASSLDSPGTEAFF. CDR3 DNA sequence: TGTGCCAGCAGCTTAGATTCCCCAGGCACTGAAGCTTTCTTT.

The chain uses TRBV19 and TRBJ1-1, with D possibly TRBD1 on 6 matching bases. Trimming pared 5 bases from V and 4 bases from J, leaving 23 bases between. CDR3 length: 17 residues. Germline V gives CDR1 LNHDA, CDR2 SQIVND (reference sequence). As DNA, the CDR3 is TGTGCCAGTAGTGAGAGAGCGGCAGGCCTCAGGGGCACTGAAGCTTTCTTT. Its translation: CASSERAAGLRGTEAFF.

This clone has more than one count but fewer than ten. This chain joins TRBV16 and TRBJ2-1; D unclear. V shed 4 bases and J shed 6 bases, with 4 bases lying between them. Germline CDR1 reads KGHSY; CDR2 reads FQNENV. This CDR3 comprises 11 residues. The CDR3 region has the DNA TGTGCCAGCAGCCCCTCCAATGAGCAGTTCTTC. It encodes CASSPSNEQFF.

This chain uses TRBV7-8 with TRBJ2-2; a weak D match, TRBD2 (5 bases). The CDR3 covers 16 residues. The V and J ends lost 4 bases and 1 base respectively, with 13 bases between them. Germline V gives CDR1 SGHVS, CDR2 FQNEAQ. The CDR3 region is CASSSGVAGNTGELFF. CDR3 sequence (DNA): TGTGCCAGCAGCTCCGGGGTGGCAGGGAACACCGGGGAGCTGTTTTTT.

The V and J genes are TRBV4-1 and TRBJ2-1; 8 positions match TRBD1. CDR3 length: 17 amino acids. Germline trimming cut 0 bases from V and 5 bases from J; bases unmatched to any gene: 9. Germline V lookup: CDR1 MGHRA, CDR2 YSYEKL. CDR3 loop: CASSQDPPGQGNNEQFF. DNA for the CDR3: TGCGCCAGCAGCCAAGATCCTCCAGGACAGGGAAACAATGAGCAGTTCTTC.

The chain is built from TRBV7-9 and TRBJ2-7, with 8 nucleotides matching TRBD1. V gave up 5 bases and J gave up 2 bases; unmatched junction bases: 5. In germline, CDR1 is SEHNR, CDR2 FQNEAQ (reference sequence). There are 14 residues in the CDR3. The CDR3, as DNA: TGTGCCAGCAGCCCCCGGACAGGGACCTACGAGCAGTACTTC. This gives the protein CASSPRTGTYEQYF.

V is TRBV18 and J is TRBJ1-1, with 10 bases matching TRBD1. Germline loops: CDR1 KGHSH, CDR2 LQKENI. V lost 6 bases and J lost 4; bases outside the gene matches: 17. The CDR3 spans 18 residues. The CDR3 protein is CASSGAGTGEFFFTEAFF. In nucleotides, the CDR3 is TGTGCCAGCTCCGGAGCCGGGACAGGGGAGTTTTTTTTCACTGAAGCTTTCTTT.

This chain links TRBV7-9 with TRBJ2-3; D might be TRBD2 (5 bases). V was clipped by 5 bases and J by 0 bases, with 12 bases between them. The CDR3 covers 15 residues. In germline, CDR1 is SEHNR, CDR2 FQNEAQ (reference sequence). CDR3: CASSLGSGSTDTQYF. CDR3 nucleotides: TGTGCCAGCAGCCTCGGGTCGGGGAGCACAGATACGCAGTATTTT.

This clone appeared a few times. The chain employs TRBV5-4 and TRBJ1-3; D ambiguous. Germline CDR1 SGHNT, CDR2 YYREEE (reference sequence). The CDR3 spans 15 residues. V was pared by 0 bases and J by 0 bases, with 7 bases between. The CDR3 loop is CASSLDGLSGNTIYF. The CDR3 DNA sequence: TGTGCCAGCAGCTTGGACGGACTCTCTGGAAACACCATATATTTT. The whole variable domain, filled in from reference TRBV5-4 and TRBJ1-3, reads ETGVTQSPTHLIKTRGQQVTLRCSSQSGHNTVSWYQQALGQGPQFIFQYYREEENGRGNFPPRFSGLQFPNYSSELNVNALELDDSALYLCASSLDGLSGNTIYFGEGSWLTVV.

This chain links TRBV2 with TRBJ2-7; weak D call: TRBD1 (6 bases). Germline V gene data show CDR1 as SNHLY and CDR2 as FYNNEI. The CDR3 has 14 amino acids. V was clipped by 11 bases and J by 0 bases, with 17 bases between them. CDR3 amino acids: CAGSDRDNSYEQYF. CDR3 bases: TGTGCCGGCTCAGACCGGGACAACTCCTACGAGCAGTACTTC.

This rearrangement joins TRBV18 to TRBJ2-7, with 10 bases fitting TRBD1. The V gene end was trimmed by 2 bases and the J gene end by 0 bases; junction bases not matched to a gene: 13. Germline CDR1 KGHSH, CDR2 LQKENI. This CDR3 is 19 amino acids long. The CDR3 sequence is CASSPKTGQGRQSSYEQYF. In DNA, the CDR3 is TGTGCCAGCTCACCAAAGACGGGACAGGGGCGACAAAGCTCCTACGAGCAGTACTTC.

The rearrangement joins TRBV29-1 to TRBJ2-1; 8 bases are shared with TRBD1. From germline, CDR1 is SQVTM and CDR2 ANQGSEA. Unmatched junction bases numbered 5, after V lost 7 bases and J lost 9 bases. The CDR3 runs 11 residues. The CDR3 DNA sequence: TGCAGCGAGAACAGGGGGACTGAGCAGTTCTTC. Translating it yields CSENRGTEQFF.

The chain recombines TRBV6-5 with TRBJ2-2; 7 positions match TRBD1. V trimming: 1 base; J trimming: 3 bases; junction bases outside the gene matches: 5. CDR1 is MNHEY, CDR2 SVGAGI, per germline. The CDR3 has 16 amino acids. CDR3 protein: CASSYFDRADTGELFF. Here the CDR3 DNA reads TGTGCCAGCAGTTACTTTGACAGGGCGGACACCGGGGAGCTGTTTTTT.